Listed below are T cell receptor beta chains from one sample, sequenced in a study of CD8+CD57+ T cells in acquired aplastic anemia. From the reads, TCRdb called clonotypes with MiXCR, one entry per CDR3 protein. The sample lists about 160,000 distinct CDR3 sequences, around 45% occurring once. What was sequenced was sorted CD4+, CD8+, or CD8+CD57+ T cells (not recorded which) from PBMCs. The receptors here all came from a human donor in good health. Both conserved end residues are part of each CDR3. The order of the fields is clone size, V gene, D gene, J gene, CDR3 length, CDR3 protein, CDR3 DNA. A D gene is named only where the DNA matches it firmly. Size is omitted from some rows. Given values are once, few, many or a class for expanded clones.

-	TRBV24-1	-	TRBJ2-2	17	CATSDFTGFPLGGELFF	TGTGCCACCAGTGATTTTACAGGGTTCCCCCTGGGAGGGGAGCTGTTTTTT
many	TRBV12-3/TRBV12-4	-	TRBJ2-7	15	CASSLRGEGSWEQYF	TGTGCCAGCAGTTTAAGGGGGGAGGGGTCGTGGGAGCAGTACTTC
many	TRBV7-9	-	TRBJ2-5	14	CASSFGGEGRTQYF	TGTGCCAGCAGCTTCGGAGGGGAAGGAAGGACCCAGTACTTC
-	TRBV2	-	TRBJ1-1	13	CASMGLGTAEAFF	TGTGCCAGCATGGGACTTGGCACTGCTGAAGCTTTCTTT
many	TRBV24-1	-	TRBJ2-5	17	CATSQGFLAGGRETQYF	TGTGCCACCAGTCAGGGGTTTTTGGCAGGGGGGAGAGAGACCCAGTACTTC
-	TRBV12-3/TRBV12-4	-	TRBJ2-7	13	CASTPRRGHEQYF	TGTGCCAGCACCCCCCGGAGGGGCCACGAGCAGTACTTC
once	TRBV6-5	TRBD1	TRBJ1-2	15	CASSYLRDRQYGYTF	TGTGCCAGCAGTTACTTAAGGGACAGACAGTATGGCTACACCTTC
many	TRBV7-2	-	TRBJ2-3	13	CASTWTGTDTQYF	TGTGCCAGCACCTGGACGGGGACAGATACGCAGTATTTT
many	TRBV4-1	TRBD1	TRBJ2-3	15	CASSHHGQGTDTQYF	TGCGCCAGCAGCCACCACGGACAGGGCACAGATACGCAGTATTTT
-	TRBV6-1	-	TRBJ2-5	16	CASSEGVSHSWETQYF	TGTGCCAGCAGTGAAGGAGTCAGTCACAGCTGGGAGACCCAGTACTTC
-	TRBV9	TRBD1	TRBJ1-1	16	CASSPGGRALNTEAFF	TGTGCCAGCAGCCCAGGGGGGAGGGCGCTGAACACTGAAGCTTTCTTT
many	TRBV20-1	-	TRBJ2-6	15	CSARARRGGANVLTF	TGCAGTGCTAGAGCCCGTCGCGGTGGGGCCAACGTCCTGACTTTC
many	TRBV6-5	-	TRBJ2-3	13	CASSWKGMDTQYF	TGTGCCAGCAGTTGGAAGGGGATGGATACGCAGTATTTT
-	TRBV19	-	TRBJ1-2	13	CASSIGVKYGYTF	TGTGCCAGTAGTATTGGGGTAAAATATGGCTACACCTTC
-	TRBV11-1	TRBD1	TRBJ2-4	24	CASSLLFEYRTGTGPFLAKNIQYF	TGTGCCAGCAGCTTACTTTTTGAGTATCGGACCGGGACAGGGCCCTTCTTAGCCAAAAACATTCAGTACTTC
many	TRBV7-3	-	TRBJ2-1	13	CASSQGPFLEQFF	TGTGCCAGCAGCCAAGGACCATTCCTTGAGCAGTTCTTC
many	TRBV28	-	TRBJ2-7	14	CASSPTRGTYEQYF	TGTGCCAGCAGTCCCACCAGGGGTACCTACGAGCAGTACTTC
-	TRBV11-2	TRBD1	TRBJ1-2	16	CASSPTTRGLRYGYTF	TGTGCCAGCAGCCCCACTACCAGGGGGCTAAGGTATGGCTACACCTTC
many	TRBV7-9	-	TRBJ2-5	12	CASSLVGETQYF	TGTGCCAGCAGCTTAGTCGGGGAGACCCAGTACTTC
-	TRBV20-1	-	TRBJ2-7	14	CSAREQGGSYEQYF	TGCAGTGCTAGAGAACAGGGTGGGTCCTACGAGCAGTACTTC
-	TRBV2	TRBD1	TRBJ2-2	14	CASGRQGNTGELFF	TGTGCCAGCGGAAGACAGGGGAACACCGGGGAGCTGTTTTTT
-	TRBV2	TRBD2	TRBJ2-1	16	CASSDLGGRAVNEQFF	TGTGCCAGCAGTGATCTTGGCGGGAGGGCTGTCAATGAGCAGTTCTTC
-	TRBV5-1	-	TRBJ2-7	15	CASGLSGTPGYEQYF	TGTGCCAGCGGCCTCTCCGGGACTCCCGGATACGAGCAGTACTTC
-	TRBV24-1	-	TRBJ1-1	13	CATSDHWGTEAFF	TGTGCCACCAGTGACCACTGGGGGACTGAAGCTTTCTTT
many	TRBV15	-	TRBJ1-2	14	CATSSKRPGDGYTF	TGTGCCACCAGCAGTAAGAGGCCAGGGGATGGCTACACCTTC
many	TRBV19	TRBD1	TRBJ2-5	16	CASSMYHPGGKETQYF	TGTGCCAGTAGTATGTATCATCCAGGGGGAAAAGAGACCCAGTACTTC
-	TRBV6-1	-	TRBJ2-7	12	CARSRTGYEQYF	TGTGCCAGAAGTAGAACTGGGTACGAGCAGTACTTC
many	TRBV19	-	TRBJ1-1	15	CASSIWGRTNTEAFF	TGTGCCAGTAGTATATGGGGACGGACGAACACTGAAGCTTTCTTT
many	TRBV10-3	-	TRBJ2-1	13	CAITRESYNEQFF	TGTGCCATCACTAGAGAGTCCTACAATGAGCAGTTCTTC
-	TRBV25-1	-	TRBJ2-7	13	CASSEGTPYEQYF	TGTGCCAGCAGTGAAGGGACCCCCTACGAGCAGTACTTC
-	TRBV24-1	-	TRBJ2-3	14	CATSDSTREDTQYF	TGTGCCACCAGTGATTCCACACGTGAAGATACGCAGTATTTT
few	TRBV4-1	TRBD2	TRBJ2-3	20	CASSQSQVGLAGGSTDTQYF	TGCGCCAGCAGCCAATCCCAGGTGGGACTAGCGGGCGGAAGCACAGATACGCAGTATTTT
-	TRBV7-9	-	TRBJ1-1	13	CASSTDTNTEAFF	TGTGCCAGCAGCACGGACACTAACACTGAAGCTTTCTTT
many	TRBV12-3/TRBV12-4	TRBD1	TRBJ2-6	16	CASSLVTGAGANVLTF	TGTGCCAGCAGTTTAGTCACAGGGGCTGGGGCCAACGTCCTGACTTTC
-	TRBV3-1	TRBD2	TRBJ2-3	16	CASSQDPGTITDTQYF	TGTGCCAGCAGCCAAGATCCGGGGACTATCACAGATACGCAGTATTTT
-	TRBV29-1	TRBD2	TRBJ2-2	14	CSAGTSYLTGELFF	TGCAGCGCAGGGACTAGCTACCTCACCGGGGAGCTGTTTTTT
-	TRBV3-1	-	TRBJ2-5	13	CASSPATGWTQYF	TGTGCCAGCAGCCCAGCGACAGGTTGGACCCAGTACTTC
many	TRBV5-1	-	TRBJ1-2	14	CASSVDGDNYGYTF	TGCGCCAGCAGCGTGGACGGCGACAACTATGGCTACACCTTC
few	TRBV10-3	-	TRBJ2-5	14	CAISEPGSQETQYF	TGTGCCATCAGTGAGCCGGGCAGCCAAGAGACCCAGTACTTC
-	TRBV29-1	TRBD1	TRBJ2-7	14	CSGAVGQGDNEQYF	TGCAGCGGTGCGGTGGGACAGGGTGACAACGAGCAGTACTTC
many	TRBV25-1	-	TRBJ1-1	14	CASSGGRVVAEAFF	TGTGCCAGCAGTGGGGGCAGGGTGGTGGCTGAAGCTTTCTTT
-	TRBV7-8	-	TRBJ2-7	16	CASSAAETRFRNEQYF	TGTGCCAGCAGCGCAGCGGAGACTAGGTTCAGGAACGAGCAGTACTTC
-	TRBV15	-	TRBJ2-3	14	CATSRGGSTDTQYF	TGTGCCACCAGCAGAGGTGGTAGCACAGATACGCAGTATTTT
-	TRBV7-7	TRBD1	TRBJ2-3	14	CASSLDRGQDTQYF	TGTGCCAGCAGCTTGGACAGGGGGCAAGATACGCAGTATTTT
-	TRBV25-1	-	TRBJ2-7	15	CASSELGINSYEQYF	TGTGCCAGCAGTGAATTGGGTATTAACTCCTACGAGCAGTACTTC
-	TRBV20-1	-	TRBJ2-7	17	CSAVASRGADFSYEQYF	TGCAGTGCGGTCGCCTCCCGGGGCGCGGACTTTTCCTACGAGCAGTACTTC
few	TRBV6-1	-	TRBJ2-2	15	CASSGSSGAAGELFF	TGTGCCAGCAGTGGGAGCTCCGGGGCGGCCGGGGAGCTGTTTTTT
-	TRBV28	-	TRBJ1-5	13	CASRFRGDQPQHF	TGTGCCAGCAGATTCAGGGGCGATCAGCCCCAGCATTTT
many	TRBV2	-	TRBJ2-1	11	CASSEGRGQFF	TGTGCCAGCAGTGAAGGCAGGGGGCAGTTCTTC
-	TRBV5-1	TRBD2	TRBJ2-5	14	CTSSLGGGTETQYF	TGCACCAGCAGCTTAGGCGGGGGTACGGAGACCCAGTACTTC
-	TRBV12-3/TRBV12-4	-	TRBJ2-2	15	CASSLNRGYTGELFF	TGTGCCAGCAGTTTAAACCGAGGGTACACCGGGGAGCTGTTTTTT
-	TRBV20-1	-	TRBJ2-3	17	CSARDWASAKMYDTQYF	TGCAGTGCTAGAGATTGGGCTAGCGCCAAAATGTATGATACGCAGTATTTT
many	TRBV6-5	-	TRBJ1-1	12	CASSYPRGEAFF	TGTGCCAGCAGTTATCCGAGGGGAGAAGCTTTCTTT
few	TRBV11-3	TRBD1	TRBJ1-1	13	CASSWTGPTEAFF	TGTGCCAGCAGTTGGACAGGGCCAACTGAAGCTTTCTTT
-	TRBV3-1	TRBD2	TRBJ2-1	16	CASSQSGTYSYNEQFF	TGTGCCAGCAGCCAAAGCGGGACCTACTCCTACAATGAGCAGTTCTTC